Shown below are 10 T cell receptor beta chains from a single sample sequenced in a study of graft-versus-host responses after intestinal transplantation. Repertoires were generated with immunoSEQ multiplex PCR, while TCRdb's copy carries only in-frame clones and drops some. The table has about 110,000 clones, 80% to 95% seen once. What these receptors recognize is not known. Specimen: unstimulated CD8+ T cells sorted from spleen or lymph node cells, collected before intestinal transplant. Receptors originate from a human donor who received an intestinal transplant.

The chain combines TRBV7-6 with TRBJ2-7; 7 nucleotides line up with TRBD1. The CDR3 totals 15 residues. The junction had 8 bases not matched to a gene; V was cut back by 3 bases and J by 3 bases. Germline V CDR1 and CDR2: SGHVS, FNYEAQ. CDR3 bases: TGTGCCAGCAGCTTGGATCTCACAGGGGTCTACGAGCAGTACTTC. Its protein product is CASSLDLTGVYEQYF.

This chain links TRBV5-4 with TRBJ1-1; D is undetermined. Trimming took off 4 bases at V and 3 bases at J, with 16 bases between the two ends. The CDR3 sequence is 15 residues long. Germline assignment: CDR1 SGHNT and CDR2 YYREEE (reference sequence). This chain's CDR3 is CASSATGSRDTEAFF. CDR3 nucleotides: TGTGCCAGCAGCGCCACCGGCTCTAGGGACACTGAAGCTTTCTTT.

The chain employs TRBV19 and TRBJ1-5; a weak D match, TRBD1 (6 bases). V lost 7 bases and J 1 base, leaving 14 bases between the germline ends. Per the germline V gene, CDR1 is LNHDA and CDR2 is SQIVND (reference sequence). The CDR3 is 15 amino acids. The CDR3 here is CASKDYGGSNQPQHF. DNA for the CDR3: TGTGCCAGTAAGGATTATGGGGGCAGCAATCAGCCCCAGCATTTT. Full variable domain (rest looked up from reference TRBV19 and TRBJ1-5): DGGITQSPKYLFRKEGQNVTLSCEQNLNHDAMYWYRQDPGQGLRLIYYSQIVNDFQKGDIAEGYSVSREKKESFPLTVTSAQKNPTAFYLCASKDYGGSNQPQHFGDGTRLSIL.

The CDR3 coding sequence is TGTGCCAGCAGCCAAGCGGGACGGCCCTACGAGCAGTACTTC. Amino acid sequence: CASSQAGRPYEQYF. The rearrangement uses TRBV7-8 and TRBJ2-7; TRBD2 matches 7 bases. CDR3 size: 14 residues. V lost 5 bases and J lost 2; bases outside the gene matches: 6. Germline V CDR1 and CDR2: SGHVS, FQNEAQ.

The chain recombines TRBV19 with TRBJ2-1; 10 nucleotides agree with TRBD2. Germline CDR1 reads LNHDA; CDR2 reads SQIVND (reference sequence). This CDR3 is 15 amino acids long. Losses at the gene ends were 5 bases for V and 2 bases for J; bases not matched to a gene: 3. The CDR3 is CASSRAGGTYNEQFF. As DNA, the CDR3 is TGTGCCAGTAGTCGAGCGGGAGGGACCTACAATGAGCAGTTCTTC.

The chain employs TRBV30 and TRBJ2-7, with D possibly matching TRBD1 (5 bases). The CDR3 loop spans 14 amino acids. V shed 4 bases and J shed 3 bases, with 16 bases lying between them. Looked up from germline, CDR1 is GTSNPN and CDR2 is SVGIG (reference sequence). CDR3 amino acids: CAWTPGAGNYEQYF. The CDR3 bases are TGTGCCTGGACCCCCGGAGCAGGGAACTACGAGCAGTACTTC.

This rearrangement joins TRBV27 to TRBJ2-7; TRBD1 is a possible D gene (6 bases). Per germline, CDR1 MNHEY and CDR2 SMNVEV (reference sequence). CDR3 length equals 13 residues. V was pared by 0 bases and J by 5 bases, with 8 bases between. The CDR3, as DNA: TGTGCCAGCAGTTTATCCCAGGGGAACGAGCAGTACTTC. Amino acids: CASSLSQGNEQYF.

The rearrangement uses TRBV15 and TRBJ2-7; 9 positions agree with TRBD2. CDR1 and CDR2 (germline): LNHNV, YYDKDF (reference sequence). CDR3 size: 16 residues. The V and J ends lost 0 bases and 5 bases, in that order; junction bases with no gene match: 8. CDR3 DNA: TGTGCCACCAGCAGAGATAGGGATAGCGGGAGCCACGAGCAGTACTTC. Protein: CATSRDRDSGSHEQYF.

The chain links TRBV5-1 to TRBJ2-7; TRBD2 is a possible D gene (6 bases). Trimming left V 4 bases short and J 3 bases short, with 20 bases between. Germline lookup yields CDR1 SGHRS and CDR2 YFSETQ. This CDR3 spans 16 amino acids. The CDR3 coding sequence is TGCGCCAGCAGCCCCAAGGGACTCTTGGGGCTCTACGAGCAGTACTTC. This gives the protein CASSPKGLLGLYEQYF.

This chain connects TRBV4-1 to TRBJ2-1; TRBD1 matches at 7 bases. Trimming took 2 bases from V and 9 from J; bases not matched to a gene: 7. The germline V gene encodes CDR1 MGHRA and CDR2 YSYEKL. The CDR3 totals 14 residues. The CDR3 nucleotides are TGCGCCAGCAGCCAATCCCTAACAGGGGTTGAGCAGTTCTTC. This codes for CASSQSLTGVEQFF.